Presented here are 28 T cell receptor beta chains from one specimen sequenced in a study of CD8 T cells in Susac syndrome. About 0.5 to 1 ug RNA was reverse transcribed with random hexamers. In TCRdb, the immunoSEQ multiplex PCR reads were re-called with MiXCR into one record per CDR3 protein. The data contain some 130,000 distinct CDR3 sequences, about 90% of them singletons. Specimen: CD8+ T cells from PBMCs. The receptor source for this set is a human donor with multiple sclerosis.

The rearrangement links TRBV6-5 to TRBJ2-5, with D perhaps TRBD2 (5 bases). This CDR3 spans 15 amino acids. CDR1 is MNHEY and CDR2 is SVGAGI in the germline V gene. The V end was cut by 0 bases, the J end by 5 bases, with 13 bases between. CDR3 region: CASSYSGTSGETQYF. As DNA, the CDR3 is TGTGCCAGCAGTTACTCAGGCACCTCGGGGGAGACCCAGTACTTC.

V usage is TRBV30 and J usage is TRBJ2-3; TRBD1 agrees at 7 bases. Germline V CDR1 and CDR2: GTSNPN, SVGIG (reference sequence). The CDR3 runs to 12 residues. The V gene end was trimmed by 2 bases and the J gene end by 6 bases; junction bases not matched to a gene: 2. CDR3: CAWSSRGDTQYF. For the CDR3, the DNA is TGTGCCTGGAGTTCCAGGGGGGATACGCAGTATTTT.

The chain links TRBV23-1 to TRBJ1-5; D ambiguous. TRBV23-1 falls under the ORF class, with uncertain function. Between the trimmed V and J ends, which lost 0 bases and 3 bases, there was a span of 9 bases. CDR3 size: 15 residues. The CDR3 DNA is TGCGCCAGCAGTCAATCTGTCAGAGACAATCAGCCCCAGCATTTT. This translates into CASSQSVRDNQPQHF.

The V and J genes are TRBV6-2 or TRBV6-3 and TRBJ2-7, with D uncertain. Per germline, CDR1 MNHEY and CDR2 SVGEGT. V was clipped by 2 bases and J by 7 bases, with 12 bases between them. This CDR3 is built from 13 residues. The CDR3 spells CASSYNSHWEQYF. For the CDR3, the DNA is TGTGCCAGCAGTTACAACAGCCACTGGGAGCAGTACTTC.

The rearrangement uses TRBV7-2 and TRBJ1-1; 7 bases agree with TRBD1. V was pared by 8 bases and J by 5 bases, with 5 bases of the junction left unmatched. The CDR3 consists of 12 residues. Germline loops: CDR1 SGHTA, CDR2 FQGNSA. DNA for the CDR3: TGTGCCAGCGGCAGGGGGGGGACTGAAGCTTTCTTT. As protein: CASGRGGTEAFF.

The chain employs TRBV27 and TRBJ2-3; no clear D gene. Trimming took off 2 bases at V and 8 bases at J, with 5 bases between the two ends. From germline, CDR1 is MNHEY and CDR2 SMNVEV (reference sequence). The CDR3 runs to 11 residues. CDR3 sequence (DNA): TGTGCCAGCAGTTTAGGTGTTACGCAGTATTTT. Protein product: CASSLGVTQYF.

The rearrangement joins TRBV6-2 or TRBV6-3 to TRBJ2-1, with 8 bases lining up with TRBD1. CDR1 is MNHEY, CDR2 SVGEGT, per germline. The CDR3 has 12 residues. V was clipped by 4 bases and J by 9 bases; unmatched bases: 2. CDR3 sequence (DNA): TGTGCCAGCAGTTCCACAGGGGGTGAGCAGTTCTTC. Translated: CASSSTGGEQFF.

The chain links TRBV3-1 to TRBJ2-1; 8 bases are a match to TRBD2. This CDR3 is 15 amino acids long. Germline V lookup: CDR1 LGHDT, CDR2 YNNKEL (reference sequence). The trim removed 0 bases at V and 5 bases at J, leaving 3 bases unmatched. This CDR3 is CASSQEAGANNEQFF. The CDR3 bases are TGTGCCAGCAGCCAAGAAGCGGGAGCTAACAATGAGCAGTTCTTC.

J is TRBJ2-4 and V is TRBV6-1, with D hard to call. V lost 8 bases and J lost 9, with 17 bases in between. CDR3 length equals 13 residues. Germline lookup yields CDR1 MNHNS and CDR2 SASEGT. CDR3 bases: TGTGCCAGCCTCCTACAAGGGATAGGCATTCAGTACTTC. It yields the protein CASLLQGIGIQYF.

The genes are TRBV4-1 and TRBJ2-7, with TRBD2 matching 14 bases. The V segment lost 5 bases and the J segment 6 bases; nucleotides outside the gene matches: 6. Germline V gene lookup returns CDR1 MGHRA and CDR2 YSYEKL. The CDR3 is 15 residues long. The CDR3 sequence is CASSTKGLAGVEQYF. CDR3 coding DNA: TGCGCCAGCAGCACAAAGGGACTAGCGGGAGTCGAGCAGTACTTC.

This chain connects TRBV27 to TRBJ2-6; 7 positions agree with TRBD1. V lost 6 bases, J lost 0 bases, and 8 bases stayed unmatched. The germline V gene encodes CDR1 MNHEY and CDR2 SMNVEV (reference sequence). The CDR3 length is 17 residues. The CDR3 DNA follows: TGTGCCAGCAGAATGACAGGGCAGCTCTCTGGGGCCAACGTCCTGACTTTC. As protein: CASRMTGQLSGANVLTF.

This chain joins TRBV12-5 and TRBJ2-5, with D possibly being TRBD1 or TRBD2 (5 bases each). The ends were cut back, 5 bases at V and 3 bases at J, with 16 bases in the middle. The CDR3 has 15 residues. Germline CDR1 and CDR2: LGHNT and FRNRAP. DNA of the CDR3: TGTGCTAGTGGTCGGGGACGACCAGGAAAAGAGACCCAGTACTTC. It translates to CASGRGRPGKETQYF.

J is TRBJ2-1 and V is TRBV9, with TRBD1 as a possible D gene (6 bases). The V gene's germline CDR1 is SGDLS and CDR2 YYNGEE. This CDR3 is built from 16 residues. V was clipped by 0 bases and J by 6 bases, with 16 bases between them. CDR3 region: CASSVDGGFDANEQFF. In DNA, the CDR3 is TGTGCCAGCAGCGTAGATGGGGGCTTCGACGCCAATGAGCAGTTCTTC.

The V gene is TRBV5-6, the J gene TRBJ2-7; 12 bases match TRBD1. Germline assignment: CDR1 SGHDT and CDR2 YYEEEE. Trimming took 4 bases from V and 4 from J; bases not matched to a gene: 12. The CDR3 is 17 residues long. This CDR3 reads CASSVFVGDRGPYEQYF. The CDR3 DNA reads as TGTGCCAGCAGCGTGTTTGTCGGGGACAGGGGGCCTTACGAGCAGTACTTC. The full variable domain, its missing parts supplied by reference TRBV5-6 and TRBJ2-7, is DAGVTQSPTHLIKTRGQQVTLRCSPKSGHDTVSWYQQALGQGPQFIFQYYEEEERQRGNFPDRFSGHQFPNYSSELNVNALLLGDSALYLCASSVFVGDRGPYEQYFGPGTRLTVT.

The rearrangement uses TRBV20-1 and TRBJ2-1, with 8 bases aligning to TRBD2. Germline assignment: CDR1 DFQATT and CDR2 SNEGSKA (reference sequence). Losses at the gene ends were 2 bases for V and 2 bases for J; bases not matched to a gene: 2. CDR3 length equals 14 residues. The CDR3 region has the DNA TGCAGTGCTAGACTAGCGGGTACCTACAATGAGCAGTTCTTC. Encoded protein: CSARLAGTYNEQFF.

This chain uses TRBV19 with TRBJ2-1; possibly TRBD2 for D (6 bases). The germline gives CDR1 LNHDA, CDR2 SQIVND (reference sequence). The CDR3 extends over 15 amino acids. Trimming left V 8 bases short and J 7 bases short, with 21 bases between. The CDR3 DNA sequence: TGTGCCAGTGGCCTTCCGGGAGAACCGGGGAATGAGCAGTTCTTC. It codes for CASGLPGEPGNEQFF.

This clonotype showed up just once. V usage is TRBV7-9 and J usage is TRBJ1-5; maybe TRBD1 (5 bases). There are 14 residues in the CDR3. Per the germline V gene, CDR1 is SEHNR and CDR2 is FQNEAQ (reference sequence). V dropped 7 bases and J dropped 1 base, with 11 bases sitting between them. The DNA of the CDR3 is TGTGCCAGCAATGATGACAGCAGCAATCAGCCCCAGCATTTT. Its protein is CASNDDSSNQPQHF.

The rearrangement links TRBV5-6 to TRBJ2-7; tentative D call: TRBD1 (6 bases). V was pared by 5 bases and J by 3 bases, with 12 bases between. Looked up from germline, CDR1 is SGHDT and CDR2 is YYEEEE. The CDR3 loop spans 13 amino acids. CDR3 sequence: CASSLQGRYEQYF. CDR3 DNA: TGTGCCAGCAGTCTCCAGGGGCGCTACGAGCAGTACTTC.

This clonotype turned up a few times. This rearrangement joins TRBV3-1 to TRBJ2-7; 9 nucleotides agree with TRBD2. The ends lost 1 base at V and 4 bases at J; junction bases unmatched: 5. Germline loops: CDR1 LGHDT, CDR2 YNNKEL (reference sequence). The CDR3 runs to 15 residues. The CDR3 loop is CASSQGASGTYEQYF. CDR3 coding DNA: TGTGCCAGCAGCCAAGGGGCTAGCGGGACATACGAGCAGTACTTC.

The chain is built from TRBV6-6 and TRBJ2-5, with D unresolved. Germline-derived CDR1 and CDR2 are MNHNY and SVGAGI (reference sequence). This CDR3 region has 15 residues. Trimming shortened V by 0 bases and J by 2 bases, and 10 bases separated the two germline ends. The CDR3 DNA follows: TGTGCCAGCAGTTACTCGGGCCTCGCTCAAGAGACCCAGTACTTC. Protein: CASSYSGLAQETQYF.

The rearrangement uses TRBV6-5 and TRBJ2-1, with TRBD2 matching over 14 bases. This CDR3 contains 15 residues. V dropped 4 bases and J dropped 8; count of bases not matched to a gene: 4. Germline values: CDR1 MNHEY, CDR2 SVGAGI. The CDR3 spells CASSSGLAGVYEQFF. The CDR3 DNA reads TGTGCCAGCAGTTCGGGACTAGCGGGAGTCTATGAGCAGTTCTTC.

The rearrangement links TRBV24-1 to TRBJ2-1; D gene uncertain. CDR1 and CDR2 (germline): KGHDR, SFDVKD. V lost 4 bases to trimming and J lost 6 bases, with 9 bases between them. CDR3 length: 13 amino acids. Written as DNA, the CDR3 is TGTGCCACCAGTGAGTCGGGCCTCAATGAGCAGTTCTTC. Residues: CATSESGLNEQFF.

CDR3 sequence: CASSFGTYYEQFF. Written as DNA, the CDR3 is TGTGCCAGCAGCTTTGGGACATACTATGAGCAGTTCTTC. J is TRBJ2-1 and V is TRBV5-8; D is perhaps TRBD1 (6 bases). The V gene's germline CDR1 is SGHTS and CDR2 YDEGEE. This CDR3 region has 13 residues. V was shortened by 2 bases and J by 8 bases, with 11 bases between the two germline ends.

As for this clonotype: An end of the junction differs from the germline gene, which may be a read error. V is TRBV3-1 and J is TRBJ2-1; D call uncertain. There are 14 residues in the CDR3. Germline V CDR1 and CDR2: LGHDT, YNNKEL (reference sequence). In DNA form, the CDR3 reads TGTGCCAGCCTAGATGCTAGTTCCTCCAATGAGCAGTTCTTC. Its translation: CASLDASSSNEQFF.

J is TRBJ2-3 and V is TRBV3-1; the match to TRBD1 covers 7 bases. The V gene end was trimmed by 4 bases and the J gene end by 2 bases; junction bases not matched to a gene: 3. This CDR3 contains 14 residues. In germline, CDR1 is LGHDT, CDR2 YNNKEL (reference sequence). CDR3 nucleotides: TGTGCCAGCAGCCCCGGGACAGTCACAGATACGCAGTATTTT. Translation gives CASSPGTVTDTQYF.

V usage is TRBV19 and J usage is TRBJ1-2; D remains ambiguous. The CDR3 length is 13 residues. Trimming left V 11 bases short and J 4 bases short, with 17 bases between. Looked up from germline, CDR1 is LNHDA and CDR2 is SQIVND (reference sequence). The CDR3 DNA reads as TGTGCCCTAGGAGACGGGCGGGGCTATGGCTACACCTTC. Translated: CALGDGRGYGYTF. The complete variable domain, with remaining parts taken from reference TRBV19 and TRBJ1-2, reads DGGITQSPKYLFRKEGQNVTLSCEQNLNHDAMYWYRQDPGQGLRLIYYSQIVNDFQKGDIAEGYSVSREKKESFPLTVTSAQKNPTAFYLCALGDGRGYGYTFGSGTRLTVV.

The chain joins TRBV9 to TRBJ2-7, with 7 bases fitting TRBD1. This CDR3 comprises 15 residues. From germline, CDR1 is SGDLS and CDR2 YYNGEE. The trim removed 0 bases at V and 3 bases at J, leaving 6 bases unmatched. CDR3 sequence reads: CASSVGDRDSYEQYF. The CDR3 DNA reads TGTGCCAGCAGCGTAGGGGACCGGGACAGCTACGAGCAGTACTTC.

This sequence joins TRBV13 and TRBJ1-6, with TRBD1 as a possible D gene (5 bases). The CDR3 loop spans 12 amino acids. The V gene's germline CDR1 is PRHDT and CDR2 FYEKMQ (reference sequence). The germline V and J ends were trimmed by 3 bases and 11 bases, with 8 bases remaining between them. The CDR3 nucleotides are TGTGCCAGCAGCTTCTCAGGGACACCCCTCCACTTT. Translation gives CASSFSGTPLHF.